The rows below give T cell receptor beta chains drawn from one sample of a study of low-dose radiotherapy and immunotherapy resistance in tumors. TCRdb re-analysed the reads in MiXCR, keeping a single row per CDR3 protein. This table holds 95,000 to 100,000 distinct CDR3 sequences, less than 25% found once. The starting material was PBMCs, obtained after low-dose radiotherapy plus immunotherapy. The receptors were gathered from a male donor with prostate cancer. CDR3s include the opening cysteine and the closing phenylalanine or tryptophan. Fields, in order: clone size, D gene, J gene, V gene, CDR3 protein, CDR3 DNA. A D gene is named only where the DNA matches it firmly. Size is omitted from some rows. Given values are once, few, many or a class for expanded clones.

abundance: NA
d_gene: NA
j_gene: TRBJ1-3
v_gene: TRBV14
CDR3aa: CASSQVRGSGYTIYF
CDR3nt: TGTGCCAGCAGTCAAGTGAGGGGATCTGGATACACCATATATTTT

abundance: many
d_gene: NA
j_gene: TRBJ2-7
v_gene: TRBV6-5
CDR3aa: CASSTPGFYEQYF
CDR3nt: TGTGCCAGCAGTACCCCGGGTTTCTACGAGCAGTACTTC

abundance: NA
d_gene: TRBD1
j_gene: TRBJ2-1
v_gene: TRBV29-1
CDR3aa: CSVHRDRAFF
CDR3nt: TGCAGCGTCCACCGGGACAGAGCGTTCTTC

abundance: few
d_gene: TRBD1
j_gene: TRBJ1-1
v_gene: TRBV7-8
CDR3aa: CASSGGQATEAFF
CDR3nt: TGTGCCAGCAGCGGGGGACAGGCCACTGAAGCTTTCTTT

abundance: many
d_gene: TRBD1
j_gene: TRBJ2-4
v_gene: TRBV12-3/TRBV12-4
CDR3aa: CASSATGGENIQYF
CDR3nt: TGTGCCAGCAGTGCAACAGGGGGCGAAAACATTCAGTACTTC

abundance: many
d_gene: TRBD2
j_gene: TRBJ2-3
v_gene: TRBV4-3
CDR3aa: CASSQGGAGTFTDTQYF
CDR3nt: TGCGCCAGCAGCCAAGGAGGAGCGGGGACCTTCACAGATACGCAGTATTTT

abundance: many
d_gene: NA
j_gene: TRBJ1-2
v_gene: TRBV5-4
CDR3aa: CASSERAFYTF
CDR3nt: TGTGCCAGCAGCGAAAGGGCATTCTACACCTTC

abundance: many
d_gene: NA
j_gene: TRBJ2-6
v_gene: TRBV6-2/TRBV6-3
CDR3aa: CASREPGANVLTF
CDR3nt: TGTGCCAGCAGGGAGCCCGGGGCCAACGTCCTGACTTTC

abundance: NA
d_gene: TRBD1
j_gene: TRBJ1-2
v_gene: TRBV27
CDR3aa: CGTGGIYGYTF
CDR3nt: TGCGGTACAGGGGGTATCTATGGCTACACCTTC

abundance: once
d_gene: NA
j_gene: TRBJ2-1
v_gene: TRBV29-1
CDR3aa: CSVVGIANYNEQFF
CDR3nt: TGCAGCGTTGTGGGGATTGCCAACTACAATGAGCAGTTCTTC

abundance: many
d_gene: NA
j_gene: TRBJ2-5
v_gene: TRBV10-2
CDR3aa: CAAGAPQETQYF
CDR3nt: TGCGCCGCCGGGGCTCCCCAAGAGACCCAGTACTTC

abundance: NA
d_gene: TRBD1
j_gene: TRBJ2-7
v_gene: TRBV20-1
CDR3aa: CSADRGDHEQYF
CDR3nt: TGCAGTGCCGACAGGGGAGACCACGAGCAGTACTTC

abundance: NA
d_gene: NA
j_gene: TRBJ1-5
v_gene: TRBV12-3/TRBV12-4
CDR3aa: CASEGGNQPQHF
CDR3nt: TGTGCCAGCGAGGGGGGCAATCAGCCCCAGCATTTT

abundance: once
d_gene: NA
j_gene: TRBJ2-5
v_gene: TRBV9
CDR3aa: CASSVGVRQTQETQYF
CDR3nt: TGTGCCAGCAGCGTAGGCGTACGCCAGACCCAAGAGACCCAGTACTTC

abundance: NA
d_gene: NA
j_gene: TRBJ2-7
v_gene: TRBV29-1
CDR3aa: CSGGTSYEQYF
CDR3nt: TGCAGCGGTGGAACCTCCTACGAGCAGTACTTC

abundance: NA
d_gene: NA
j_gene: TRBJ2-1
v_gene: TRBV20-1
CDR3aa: CSALDSDRFYNEQFF
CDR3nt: TGCAGTGCCCTAGACAGCGATAGGTTTTACAATGAGCAGTTCTTC

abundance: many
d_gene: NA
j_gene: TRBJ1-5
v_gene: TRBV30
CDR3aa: CAWSSTRAADYSNQPQHF
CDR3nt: TGTGCCTGGAGTTCTACTAGGGCAGCTGATTATAGCAATCAGCCCCAGCATTTT

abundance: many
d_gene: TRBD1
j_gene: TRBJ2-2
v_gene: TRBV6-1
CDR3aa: CASSPHDRVAGELFF
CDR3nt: TGTGCCAGCAGTCCCCACGACAGGGTGGCCGGGGAGCTGTTTTTT

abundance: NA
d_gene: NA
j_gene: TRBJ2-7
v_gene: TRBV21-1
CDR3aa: CASSGQGTVSYEQYF
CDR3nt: TGTGCCAGCTCCGGACAGGGTACAGTCTCCTACGAGCAGTACTTC